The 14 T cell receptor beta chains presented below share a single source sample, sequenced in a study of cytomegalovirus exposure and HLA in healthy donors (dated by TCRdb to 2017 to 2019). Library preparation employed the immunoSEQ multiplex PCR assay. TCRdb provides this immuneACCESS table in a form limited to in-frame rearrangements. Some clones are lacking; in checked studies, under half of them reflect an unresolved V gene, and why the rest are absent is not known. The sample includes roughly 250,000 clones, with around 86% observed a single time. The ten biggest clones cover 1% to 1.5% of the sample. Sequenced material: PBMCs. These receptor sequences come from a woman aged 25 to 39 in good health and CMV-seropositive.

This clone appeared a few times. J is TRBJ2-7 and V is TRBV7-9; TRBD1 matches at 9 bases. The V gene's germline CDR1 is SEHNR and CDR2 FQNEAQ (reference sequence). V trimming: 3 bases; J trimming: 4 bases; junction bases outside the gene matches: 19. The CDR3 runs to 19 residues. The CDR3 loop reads CASSFSPSDRGRGVYEQYF. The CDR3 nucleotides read TGTGCCAGCAGCTTCTCTCCCTCGGACAGGGGCCGTGGGGTTTACGAGCAGTACTTC.

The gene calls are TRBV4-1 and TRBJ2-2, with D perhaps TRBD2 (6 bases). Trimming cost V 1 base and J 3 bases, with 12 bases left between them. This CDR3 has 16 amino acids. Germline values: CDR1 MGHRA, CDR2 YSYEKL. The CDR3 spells CASSQVQREDTGELFF. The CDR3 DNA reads TGCGCCAGCAGCCAAGTTCAGAGGGAGGACACCGGGGAGCTGTTTTTT.

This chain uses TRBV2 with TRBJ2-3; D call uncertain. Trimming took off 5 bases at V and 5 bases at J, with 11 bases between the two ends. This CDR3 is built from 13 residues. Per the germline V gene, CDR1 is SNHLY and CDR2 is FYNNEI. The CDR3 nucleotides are TGTGCCAGCAGTTTGTCCGCGCAAGATACGCAGTATTTT. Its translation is CASSLSAQDTQYF.

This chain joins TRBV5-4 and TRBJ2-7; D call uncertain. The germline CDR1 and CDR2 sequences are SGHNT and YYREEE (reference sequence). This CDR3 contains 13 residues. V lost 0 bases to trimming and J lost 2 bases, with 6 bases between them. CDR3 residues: CASSLDLTYEQYF. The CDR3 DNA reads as TGTGCCAGCAGCTTGGATCTTACCTACGAGCAGTACTTC.

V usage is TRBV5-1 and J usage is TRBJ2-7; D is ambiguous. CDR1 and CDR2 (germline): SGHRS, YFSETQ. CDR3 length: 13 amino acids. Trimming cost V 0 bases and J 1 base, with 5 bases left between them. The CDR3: CASSLVGSYEQYF. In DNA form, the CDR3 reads TGCGCCAGCAGCTTGGTCGGGTCCTACGAGCAGTACTTC. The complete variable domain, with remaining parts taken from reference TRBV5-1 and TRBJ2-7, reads KAGVTQTPRYLIKTRGQQVTLSCSPISGHRSVSWYQQTPGQGLQFLFEYFSETQRNKGNFPGRFSGRQFSNSRSEMNVSTLELGDSALYLCASSLVGSYEQYFGPGTRLTVT.

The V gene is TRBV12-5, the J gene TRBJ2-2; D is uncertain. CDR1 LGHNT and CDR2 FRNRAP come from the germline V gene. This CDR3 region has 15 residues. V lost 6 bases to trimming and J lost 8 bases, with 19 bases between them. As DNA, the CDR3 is TGTGCTAGTGGCCGCCGGTCAACTGAGGTGGGGGAGCTGTTTTTT. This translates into CASGRRSTEVGELFF.

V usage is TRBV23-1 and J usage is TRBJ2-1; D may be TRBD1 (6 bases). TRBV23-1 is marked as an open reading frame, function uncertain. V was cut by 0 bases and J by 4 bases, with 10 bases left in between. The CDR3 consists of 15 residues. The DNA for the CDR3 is TGCGCCAGCAGTCAATCGGGGGCAGGGTACAATGAGCAGTTCTTC. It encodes CASSQSGAGYNEQFF.

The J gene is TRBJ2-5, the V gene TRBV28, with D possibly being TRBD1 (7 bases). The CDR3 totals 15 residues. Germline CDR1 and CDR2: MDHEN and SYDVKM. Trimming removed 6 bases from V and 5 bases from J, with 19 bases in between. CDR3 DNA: TGTGCCAGCAGGGAGGGGACAGCCGGCGGGGAGACCCAGTACTTC. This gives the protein CASREGTAGGETQYF.

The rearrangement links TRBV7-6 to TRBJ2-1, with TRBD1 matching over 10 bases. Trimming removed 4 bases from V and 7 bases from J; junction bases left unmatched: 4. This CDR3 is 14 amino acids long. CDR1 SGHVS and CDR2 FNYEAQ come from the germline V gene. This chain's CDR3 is CASSSWTGGNEQFF. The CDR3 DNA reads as TGTGCCAGCAGCTCGTGGACAGGGGGGAATGAGCAGTTCTTC.

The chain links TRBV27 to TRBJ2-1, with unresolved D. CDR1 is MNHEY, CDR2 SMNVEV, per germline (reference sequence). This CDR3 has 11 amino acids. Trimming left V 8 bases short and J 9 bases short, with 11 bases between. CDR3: CASSVFGEQFF. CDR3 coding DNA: TGTGCCAGCTCGGTTTTTGGTGAGCAGTTCTTC.

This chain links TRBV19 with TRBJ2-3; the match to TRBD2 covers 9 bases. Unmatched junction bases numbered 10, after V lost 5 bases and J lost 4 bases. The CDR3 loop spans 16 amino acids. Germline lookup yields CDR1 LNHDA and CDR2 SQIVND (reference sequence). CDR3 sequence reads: CASSSYAGGRADTQYF. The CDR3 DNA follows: TGTGCCAGTAGTTCCTATGCGGGAGGGCGCGCAGATACGCAGTATTTT.

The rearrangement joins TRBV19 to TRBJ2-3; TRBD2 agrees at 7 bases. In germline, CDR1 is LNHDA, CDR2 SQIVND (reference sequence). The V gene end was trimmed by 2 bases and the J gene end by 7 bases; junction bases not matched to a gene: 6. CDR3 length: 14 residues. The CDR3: CASSIQGAGNTQYF. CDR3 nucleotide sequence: TGTGCCAGTAGTATACAGGGAGCGGGGAATACGCAGTATTTT.

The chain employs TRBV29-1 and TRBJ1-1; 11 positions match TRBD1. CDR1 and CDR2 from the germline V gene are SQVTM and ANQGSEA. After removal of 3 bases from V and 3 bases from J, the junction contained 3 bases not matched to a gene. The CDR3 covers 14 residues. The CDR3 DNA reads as TGCAGCGTTGAGCCGGGACAGGGGGACACTGAAGCTTTCTTT. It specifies CSVEPGQGDTEAFF.

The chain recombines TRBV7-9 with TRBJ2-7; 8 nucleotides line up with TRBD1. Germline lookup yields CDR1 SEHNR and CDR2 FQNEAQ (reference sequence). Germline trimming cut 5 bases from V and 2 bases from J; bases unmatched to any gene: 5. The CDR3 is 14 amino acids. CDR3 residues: CASSTRQGTYEQYF. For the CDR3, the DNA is TGTGCCAGCAGCACCCGACAGGGGACCTACGAGCAGTACTTC.